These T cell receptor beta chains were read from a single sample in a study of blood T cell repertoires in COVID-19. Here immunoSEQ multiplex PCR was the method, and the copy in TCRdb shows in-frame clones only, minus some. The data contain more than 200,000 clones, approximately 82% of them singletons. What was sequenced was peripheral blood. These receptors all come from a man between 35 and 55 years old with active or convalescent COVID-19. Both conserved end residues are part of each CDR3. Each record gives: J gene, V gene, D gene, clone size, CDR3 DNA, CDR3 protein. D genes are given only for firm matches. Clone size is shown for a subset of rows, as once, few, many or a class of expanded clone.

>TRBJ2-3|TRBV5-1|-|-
TGCGCCAGCAGCCCGGGTACAGATACGCAGTATTTT
CASSPGTDTQYF
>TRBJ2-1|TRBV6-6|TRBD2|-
TGTGCCAGCAGCCGAGGGACTAGTCAGGGTCATGAGCAGTTCTTC
CASSRGTSQGHEQFF
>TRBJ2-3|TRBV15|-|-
TGTGCCACCAGCAGAGACAGGGTAACAGATACGCAGTATTTT
CATSRDRVTDTQYF
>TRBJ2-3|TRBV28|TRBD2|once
TGTGCCAGCACCCTCCCCCCTTCTAGCGGGGGACCGACTAGCACAGATACGCAGTATTTT
CASTLPPSSGGPTSTDTQYF
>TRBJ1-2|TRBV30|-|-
TGTGCCTGGAGTGTGCAGGGAGGGGGCTACACCTTC
CAWSVQGGGYTF
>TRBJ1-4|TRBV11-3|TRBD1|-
TGTGCCAGCAGCTTAGGTGACAGGGGGACAGCAACTAATGAAAAACTGTTTTTT
CASSLGDRGTATNEKLFF
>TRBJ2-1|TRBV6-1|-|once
TGTGCCAGCAGTGAAGGGGGGCCCGTCAGGGGCAATGAGCAGTTCTTC
CASSEGGPVRGNEQFF
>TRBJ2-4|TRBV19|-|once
TGTGCCAGTAGTCGATCTTACACCGTAGCCAAAAACATTCAGTACTTC
CASSRSYTVAKNIQYF
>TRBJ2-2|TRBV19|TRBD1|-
TGTGCCAGTAGTATAGGGCAGGGGGCCGGCGGGGAGCTGTTTTTT
CASSIGQGAGGELFF
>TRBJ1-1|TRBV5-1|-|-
TGCGCCAGCAGCTCAGGGGACACTGAAGCTTTCTTT
CASSSGDTEAFF
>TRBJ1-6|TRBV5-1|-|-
TGCGCCAGCAGCTCACGGGGGAATAATTCACCCCTCCACTTT
CASSSRGNNSPLHF
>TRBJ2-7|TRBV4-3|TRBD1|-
TGCGCCAGCAGCCAAGGCAGCTTCCGGGACAGGACCTACGAGCAGTACTTC
CASSQGSFRDRTYEQYF
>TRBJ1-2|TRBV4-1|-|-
TGCGCCAGCAGCCAAGATCCCCTGCGGGGCTACACCTTC
CASSQDPLRGYTF
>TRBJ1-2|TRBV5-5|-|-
TGTGCCAGCAGCTTGGCTGGGGAGAGGAGCTATGGCTACACCTTC
CASSLAGERSYGYTF
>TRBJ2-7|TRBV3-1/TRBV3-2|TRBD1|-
TGTGCCAGCAGCCAAGGTGCCGCGGGAGCGGGACAGGGTGCTAGGTACTTC
CASSQGAAGAGQGARYF
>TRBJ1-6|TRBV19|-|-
TGTGCCAGTACGTCGCGTGCATCACCCCTCCACTTT
CASTSRASPLHF
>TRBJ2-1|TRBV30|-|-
TGTGCCTGGGACCTATACAATGAGCAGTTCTTC
CAWDLYNEQFF
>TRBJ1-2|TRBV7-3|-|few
TGTGCCAGCATAACTTACTCGGATGGGGCCCCCAACTATGGCTACACCTTC
CASITYSDGAPNYGYTF
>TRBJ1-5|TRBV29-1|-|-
TGCAGCGTTGTCGACGGGAATCAGCCCCAGCATTTT
CSVVDGNQPQHF
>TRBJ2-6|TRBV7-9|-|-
TGTGCCAGCAGCTTAGCCAGGGGCTCCGGGGCCAACGTCCTGACTTTC
CASSLARGSGANVLTF
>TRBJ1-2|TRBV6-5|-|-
TGTGCCAGCAGTTACTCGATGGGGAGCGGCTACACCTTC
CASSYSMGSGYTF
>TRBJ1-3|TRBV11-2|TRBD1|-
TGTGCCAGCAGTCCGATAGGACAGGGAGCAAACACCATATATTTT
CASSPIGQGANTIYF
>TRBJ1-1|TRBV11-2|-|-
TGTGCCAGCAGCCCCGTGGTTCGGGGCACTGAAGCTTTCTTT
CASSPVVRGTEAFF
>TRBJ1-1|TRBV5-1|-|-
TGCGCCAGCAGCTTGGCCGGGGGGAACACTGAAGCTTTCTTT
CASSLAGGNTEAFF
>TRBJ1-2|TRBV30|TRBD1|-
TGTGCCTGGAGTACAGGGGTTGGTGGCTACACCTTC
CAWSTGVGGYTF
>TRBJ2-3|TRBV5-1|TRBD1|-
TGCGCCAGCAGCGACGGACAGGGAGTCGCAGATACGCAGTATTTT
CASSDGQGVADTQYF
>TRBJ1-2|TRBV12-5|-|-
TGTGCTAGTGGTTTCTCCACCGTGGAGGTTTATGGCTACACCTTC
CASGFSTVEVYGYTF
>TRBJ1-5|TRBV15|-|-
TGTGCCACCAGGGGGGCAGGGCCTTATAGCAATCAGCCCCAGCATTTT
CATRGAGPYSNQPQHF
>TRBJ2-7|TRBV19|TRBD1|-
TGTGCCACCCGACAGGGGGCGAGCTACGAGCAGTACTTC
CATRQGASYEQYF
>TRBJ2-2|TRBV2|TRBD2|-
TGTGCCAGCAGTGAGGGCTTCGGAGCGGGAGTGGCCGGGGAGCTGTTTTTT
CASSEGFGAGVAGELFF
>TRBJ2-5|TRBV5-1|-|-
TGCGCCAGCAGCTTGGCGGGGAGGGGGGACGAGACCCAGTACTTC
CASSLAGRGDETQYF
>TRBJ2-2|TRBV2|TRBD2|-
TGTGCCAGCAAACCTCCGGGACTAGTAGTCGGGGAGCTGTTTTTT
CASKPPGLVVGELFF
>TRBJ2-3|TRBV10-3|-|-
TGTGCCATCAGTGGAGGCGGCGTCGGCACAGATACGCAGTATTTT
CAISGGGVGTDTQYF
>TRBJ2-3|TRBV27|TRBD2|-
TGTGCCAGCAGTCCCCTAGCGGTGGAGGGCACAGATACGCAGTATTTT
CASSPLAVEGTDTQYF
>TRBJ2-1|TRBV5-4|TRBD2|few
TGTGCCAGCAGCTCCGGGGGGACTAGCGGGCCCTACAATGAGCAGTTCTTC
CASSSGGTSGPYNEQFF
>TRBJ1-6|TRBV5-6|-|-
TGTGCCAGCAGCTGGTGGAGCTCCTATAATTCACCCCTCCACTTT
CASSWWSSYNSPLHF
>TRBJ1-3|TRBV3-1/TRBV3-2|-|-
TGTGCCAGCAGCCAACTGGTAGCCTCTGGAAACACCATATATTTT
CASSQLVASGNTIYF
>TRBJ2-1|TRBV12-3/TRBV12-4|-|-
TGTGCCAGCAGTTTAGATTTACTTAATGAGCAGTTCTTC
CASSLDLLNEQFF
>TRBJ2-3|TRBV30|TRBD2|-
TGTGCCTGGAGTGTTGTGTCTAGCGGGAGATCCGGAGATACGCAGTATTTT
CAWSVVSSGRSGDTQYF
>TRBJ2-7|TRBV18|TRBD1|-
TGTGCCAGCTCACCGGACCAGGGGGCGCCAAGCGAGCAGTACTTC
CASSPDQGAPSEQYF
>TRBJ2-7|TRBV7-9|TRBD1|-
TGTGCCAGCAGCGGGGGGACAGGAGGCTACGAGCAGTACTTC
CASSGGTGGYEQYF
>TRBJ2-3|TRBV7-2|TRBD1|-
TGTGCCAGCAGCACCCGGGACAGGGGGCGCAAAGATACGCAGTATTTT
CASSTRDRGRKDTQYF
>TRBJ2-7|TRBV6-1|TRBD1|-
TGTGCCAGCAGTGACAGGACAGGGGTTACCTACGAGCAGTACTTC
CASSDRTGVTYEQYF
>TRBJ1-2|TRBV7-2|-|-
TGTGCCAGCAGCCCGGACAGCGGCTTAGGCTACACCTTC
CASSPDSGLGYTF
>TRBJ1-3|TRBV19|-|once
TGTGCCAGTAGTATAAAGGGTCGGGGTGGAAACACCATATATTTT
CASSIKGRGGNTIYF
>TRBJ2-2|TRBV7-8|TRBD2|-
TGTGCCAGCAGCTTAGGAGGAGCGGGGACCGGGGAGCTGTTTTTT
CASSLGGAGTGELFF
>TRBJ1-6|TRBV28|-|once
TGTGCCAGCAGTTTATCGGCGGGGAATTCACCCCTCCACTTT
CASSLSAGNSPLHF
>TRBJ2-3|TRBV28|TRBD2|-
TGTGCCGGGTGGACTAGCGGGGAGGGGAGCACAGATACGCAGTATTTT
CAGWTSGEGSTDTQYF